Listed below are T cell receptor beta chains from one sample, sequenced in a study of PD-L1 blockade in urothelial cancer. TCRdb's copy holds only in-frame clones and misses some; the assay was immunoSEQ multiplex PCR. The repertoire consists of 35,000 to 40,000 clones, with about 82% occurring once and the leading ten covering roughly 15%. This specimen consisted of PBMCs, obtained around atezolizumab (anti-PD-L1) treatment. All receptors come from a man aged 80 or over with urothelial cancer. Both conserved end residues are part of each CDR3. D genes are given only for firm matches. Some rows have no size entry. The others give once, few or many, or a class for an expanded clone.

V,size,D,J,CDR3,DNA
TRBV7-2,once,TRBD1,TRBJ2-7,CASSFRQGAFEQYF,TGTGCCAGCAGCTTCAGACAGGGGGCGTTCGAGCAGTACTTC
TRBV11-2,.,.,TRBJ2-7,CASSLENGRGYEQYF,TGTGCCAGCAGCTTAGAGAACGGGAGAGGATACGAGCAGTACTTC
TRBV30,.,.,TRBJ1-5,CAWQGGNQPQHF,TGTGCCTGGCAGGGTGGGAATCAGCCCCAGCATTTT
TRBV15,.,TRBD2,TRBJ2-7,CATSRDATSGPSGAYEQYF,TGTGCCACCAGCAGAGACGCGACGAGTGGGCCTAGCGGGGCTTACGAGCAGTACTTC
TRBV14,few,TRBD1,TRBJ2-5,CASSLGTEETQYF,TGTGCCAGCAGCCTTGGGACAGAAGAGACCCAGTACTTC
TRBV29-1,.,TRBD2,TRBJ2-7,CSISGNSYEQYF,TGCAGCATCAGCGGGAACTCCTACGAGCAGTACTTC
TRBV29-1,few,TRBD1,TRBJ2-5,CSVRTGEETQYF,TGCAGCGTTCGAACAGGGGAGGAGACCCAGTACTTC
TRBV15,.,TRBD2,TRBJ2-3,CATSRDLGLAGEEDTQYF,TGTGCCACCAGCAGAGATCTGGGACTAGCGGGAGAGGAGGATACGCAGTATTTT
TRBV5-6,.,TRBD1,TRBJ2-5,CASSLYTGGLVTQYF,TGTGCCAGCAGCTTGTATACAGGGGGCTTGGTGACCCAGTACTTC
TRBV27,.,.,TRBJ2-7,CASSSHGRDWSSYEQYF,TGTGCCAGCAGTTCCCACGGTAGGGACTGGAGCTCCTACGAGCAGTACTTC
TRBV5-6,.,TRBD2,TRBJ2-2,CASSSAGEWTGELFF,TGTGCCAGCAGCTCAGCGGGAGAGTGGACCGGGGAGCTGTTTTTT
TRBV6-6,.,TRBD1,TRBJ2-3,CASRTGGVRDTQYF,TGTGCCAGCAGGACAGGGGGCGTGAGGGATACGCAGTATTTT
TRBV7-9,.,.,TRBJ1-1,CANRPQDWGNTEAFF,TGTGCCAACCGGCCCCAGGACTGGGGGAACACTGAAGCTTTCTTT
TRBV19,.,.,TRBJ2-5,CASSIVRQETQYF,TGTGCCAGTAGTATAGTACGGCAAGAGACCCAGTACTTC
TRBV5-4,.,.,TRBJ2-1,CASSLALASSYNEQFF,TGTGCCAGCAGCTTGGCCCTAGCCAGCTCCTACAATGAGCAGTTCTTC
TRBV19,.,.,TRBJ2-7,CASSIGGGAGGEQYF,TGTGCCAGTAGTATAGGAGGCGGTGCCGGCGGCGAGCAGTACTTC
TRBV9,once,TRBD2,TRBJ2-7,CASSVGLAGIYEQYF,TGTGCCAGCAGCGTAGGGCTAGCGGGCATCTACGAGCAGTACTTC
TRBV5-6,once,TRBD1,TRBJ2-1,CASMRDRQSYNEQFF,TGTGCCAGCATGAGGGACAGGCAGTCCTACAATGAGCAGTTCTTC
TRBV11-1,.,.,TRBJ2-3,CASSLGSERTDTQYF,TGTGCCAGCAGCTTAGGTAGCGAGCGCACAGATACGCAGTATTTT
TRBV7-2,.,TRBD1,TRBJ2-7,CASSFQGANEQYF,TGTGCCAGCAGCTTTCAGGGGGCGAACGAGCAGTACTTC
TRBV4-2,.,.,TRBJ2-3,CASGEIAVSVNPDTQYF,TGTGCCAGCGGGGAAATAGCGGTCTCCGTTAACCCAGATACGCAGTATTTT
TRBV6-1,once,TRBD2,TRBJ2-1,CASSTSGRINEQFF,TGTGCCAGCAGCACTAGCGGACGGATAAATGAGCAGTTCTTC
TRBV20-1,few,.,TRBJ1-2,CSARDSYTF,TGCAGTGCGAGGGATTCCTACACCTTC
TRBV18,.,.,TRBJ2-5,CASTPGSAEQETQYF,TGTGCCAGCACACCGGGTTCAGCGGAGCAAGAGACCCAGTACTTC
TRBV7-9,.,TRBD1,TRBJ1-2,CASSSIGQGIINYGYTF,TGTGCCAGCAGCTCCATAGGACAGGGCATCATAAACTATGGCTACACCTTC
TRBV19,.,TRBD2,TRBJ2-7,CASSTTSGRLGREQYF,TGTGCCAGTAGTACTACTAGCGGGAGACTGGGGCGTGAGCAGTACTTC
TRBV4-1,.,.,TRBJ2-7,CASSQDFGGRRLVF,TGCGCCAGCAGCCAAGATTTCGGGGGGCGCAGGTTGGTCTTC
TRBV5-1,.,.,TRBJ2-3,CASSLLGQSTDTQYF,TGCGCCAGCAGCTTGTTGGGGCAGAGCACAGATACGCAGTATTTT
TRBV2,.,TRBD1,TRBJ1-2,CASSEWTGEGYTF,TGTGCCAGCAGTGAGTGGACAGGGGAAGGCTACACCTTC